This T cell receptor (beta chain) was obtained from a study of technical replicates of blood from four donors. Germline CDR1 is SGHTA and CDR2 is FQGNSA. The CDR3 is made up of 14 amino acids. V gave up 5 bases and J gave up 6 bases; unmatched junction bases: 8. Generated by immunoSEQ multiplex PCR, the TCRdb table keeps only in-frame clones and is missing some. In the table there are about 56,000 clones, 85% to 95% of which are singletons. The sequenced sample consisted of PBMCs. This clonotype originated in a human donor in good health. Some clones in this sample may be carry-over from other donors' samples. The rearrangement uses TRBV7-2 and TRBJ1-1, with TRBD1 matching 8 bases. CDR3 sequence: CASSPLTGEAEAFF. For the CDR3, the DNA is TGTGCCAGCAGCCCATTGACAGGGGAGGCTGAAGCTTTCTTT.